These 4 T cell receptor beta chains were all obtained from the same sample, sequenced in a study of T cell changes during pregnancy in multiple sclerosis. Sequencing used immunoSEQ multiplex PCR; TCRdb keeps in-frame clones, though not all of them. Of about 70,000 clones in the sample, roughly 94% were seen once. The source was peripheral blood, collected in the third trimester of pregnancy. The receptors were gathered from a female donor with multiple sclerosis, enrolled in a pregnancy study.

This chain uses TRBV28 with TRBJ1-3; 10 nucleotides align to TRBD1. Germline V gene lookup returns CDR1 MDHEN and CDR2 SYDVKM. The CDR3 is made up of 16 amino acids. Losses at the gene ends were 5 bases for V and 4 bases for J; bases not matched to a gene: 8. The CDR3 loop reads CASSPRQGAGGNTIYF. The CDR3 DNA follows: TGTGCCAGCAGTCCCCGACAGGGGGCAGGAGGAAACACCATATATTTT.

CDR3 nucleotide sequence: TGCGCCAGCAGCCAAGCTGAGAGTCAGGGGATATTCAGCCGCCGGTACTTC. The encoded protein is CASSQAESQGIFSRRYF. The chain combines TRBV4-1 with TRBJ2-5; perhaps TRBD1 as D (6 bases). Germline values: CDR1 MGHRA, CDR2 YSYEKL. Trimming took 1 base from V and 13 from J, leaving 28 bases between them. The CDR3 runs to 17 residues.

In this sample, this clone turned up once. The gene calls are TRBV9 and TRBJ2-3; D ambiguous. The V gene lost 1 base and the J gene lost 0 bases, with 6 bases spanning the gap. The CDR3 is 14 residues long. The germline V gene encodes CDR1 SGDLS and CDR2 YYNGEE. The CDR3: CASSVLLSTDTQYF. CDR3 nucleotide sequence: TGTGCCAGCAGCGTACTACTGAGCACAGATACGCAGTATTTT.

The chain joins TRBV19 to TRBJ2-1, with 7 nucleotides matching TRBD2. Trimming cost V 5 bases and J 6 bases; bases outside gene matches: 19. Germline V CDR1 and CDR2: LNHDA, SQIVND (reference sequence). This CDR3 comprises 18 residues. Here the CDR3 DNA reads TGTGCCAGTAGTCTCCGGGACTACCACCCGACCATCGCCAATGAGCAGTTCTTC. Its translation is CASSLRDYHPTIANEQFF.